The 2 T cell receptor beta chains in this list originate from one sample, sequenced in a study of regulatory T cells in long-lasting Graves disease. Specified time point: newly diagnosed GD, antithyroid drugs for less than 3 months. With RNA extracted from PBMCs as input, the TCR library was made. CDR3 regions were amplified by Arm-PCR using iRepertoire HTBI primers to build TCR beta libraries. Using its own MiXCR run on the multiplex PCR reads, TCRdb lists one record per CDR3 protein. Among about 470,000 distinct CDR3 sequences listed, around 15% were seen once. These data were also filed under a second study, of T cells in Graves' hyperthyroidism and ophthalmopathy.

Material: peripheral blood mononuclear cells (PBMCs), obtained at new diagnosis, from a patient treated with antithyroid drugs. All receptors derive from a middle-aged man with Graves disease.

This clonotype came up many times. DNA for the CDR3: TGTGCCAGCAGTTTCGGGACTAGCGGATACACCCCAGAGACCCAGTACTTC. Its translation: CASSFGTSGYTPETQYF. This chain links TRBV12-3 or TRBV12-4 with TRBJ2-5; TRBD2 matches at 11 bases. The V gene end was trimmed by 3 bases and the J gene end by 4 bases; junction bases not matched to a gene: 10. The length of the CDR3 is 17 residues.

The J gene is TRBJ1-3, the V gene TRBV15; D unclear. With 5 bases removed from V and 2 bases from J, the gap between germline ends came to 4 bases. CDR1 is LNHNV, CDR2 YYDKDF, per germline (reference sequence). CDR3 length: 12 amino acids. CDR3 coding DNA: TGTGCCACCAGCTCCCCTGGAAACACCATATATTTT. As protein: CATSSPGNTIYF.